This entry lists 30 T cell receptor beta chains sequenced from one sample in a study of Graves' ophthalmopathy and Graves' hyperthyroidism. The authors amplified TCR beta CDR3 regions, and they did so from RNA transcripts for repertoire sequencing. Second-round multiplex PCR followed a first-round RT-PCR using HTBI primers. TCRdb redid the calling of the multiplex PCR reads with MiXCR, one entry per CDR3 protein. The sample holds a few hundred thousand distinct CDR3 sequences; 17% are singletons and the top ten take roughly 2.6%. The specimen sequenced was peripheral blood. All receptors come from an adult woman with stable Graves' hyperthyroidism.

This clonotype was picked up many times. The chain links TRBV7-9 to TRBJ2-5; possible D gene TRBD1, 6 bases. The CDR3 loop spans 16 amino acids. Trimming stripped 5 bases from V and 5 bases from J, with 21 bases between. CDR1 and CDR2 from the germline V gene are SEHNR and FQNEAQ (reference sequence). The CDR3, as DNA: TGTGCCAGCAGCCTATCGACGCTATCCAGGGGTGAGACCCAGTACTTC. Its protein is CASSLSTLSRGETQYF.

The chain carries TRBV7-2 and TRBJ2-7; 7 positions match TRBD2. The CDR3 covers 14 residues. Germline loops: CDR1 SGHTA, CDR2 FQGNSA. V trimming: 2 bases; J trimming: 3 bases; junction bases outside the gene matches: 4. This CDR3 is CASSLRAGNYEQYF. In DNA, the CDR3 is TGTGCCAGCAGCTTACGAGCGGGGAACTACGAGCAGTACTTC.

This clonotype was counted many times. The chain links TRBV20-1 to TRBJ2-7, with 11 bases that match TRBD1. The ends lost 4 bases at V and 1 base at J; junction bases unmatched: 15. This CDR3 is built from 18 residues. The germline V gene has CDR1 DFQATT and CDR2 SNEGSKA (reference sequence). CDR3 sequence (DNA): TGCAGTGCTAACTTGGGGGGACAGGGGGTTGTGTGGTCCTACGAGCAGTACTTC. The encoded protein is CSANLGGQGVVWSYEQYF.

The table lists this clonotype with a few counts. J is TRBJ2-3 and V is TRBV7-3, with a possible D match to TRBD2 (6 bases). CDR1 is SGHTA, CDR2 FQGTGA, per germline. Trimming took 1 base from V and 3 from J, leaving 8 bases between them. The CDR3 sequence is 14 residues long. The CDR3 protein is CASSLRGETDTQYF. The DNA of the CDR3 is TGTGCCAGCAGCTTAAGGGGGGAAACAGATACGCAGTATTTT. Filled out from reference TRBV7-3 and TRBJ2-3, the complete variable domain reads GAGVSQTPSNKVTEKGKYVELRCDPISGHTALYWYRQSLGQGPEFLIYFQGTGAADDSGLPNDRFFAVRPEGSVSTLKIQRTERGDSAVYLCASSLRGETDTQYFGPGTRLTVL.

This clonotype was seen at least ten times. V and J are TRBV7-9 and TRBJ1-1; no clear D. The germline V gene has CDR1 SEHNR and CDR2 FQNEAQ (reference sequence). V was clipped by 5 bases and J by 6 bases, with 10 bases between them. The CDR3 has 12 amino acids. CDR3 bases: TGTGCCAGCAGCCCTCCCCGGGCTGAAGCTTTCTTT. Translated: CASSPPRAEAFF.

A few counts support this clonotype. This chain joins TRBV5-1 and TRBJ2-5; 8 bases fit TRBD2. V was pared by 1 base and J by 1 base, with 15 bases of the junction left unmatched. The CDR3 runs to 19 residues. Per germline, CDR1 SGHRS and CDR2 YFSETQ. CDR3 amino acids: CASSLSPYRPGGGQETQYF. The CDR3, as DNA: TGCGCCAGCAGCTTGTCGCCGTACCGTCCCGGGGGGGGCCAAGAGACCCAGTACTTC.

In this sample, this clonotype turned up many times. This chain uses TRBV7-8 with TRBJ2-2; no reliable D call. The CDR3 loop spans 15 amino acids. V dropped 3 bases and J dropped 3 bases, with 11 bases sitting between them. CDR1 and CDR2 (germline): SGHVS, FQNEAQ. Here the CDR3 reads CASSFKGRHTGELFF. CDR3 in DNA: TGTGCCAGCAGCTTTAAGGGCCGTCACACCGGGGAGCTGTTTTTT.

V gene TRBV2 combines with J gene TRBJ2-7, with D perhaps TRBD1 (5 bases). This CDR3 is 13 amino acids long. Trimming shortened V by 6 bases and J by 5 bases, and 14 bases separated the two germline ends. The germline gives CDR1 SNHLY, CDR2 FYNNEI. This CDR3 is CASSAQGINEQYF. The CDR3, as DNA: TGTGCCAGCAGCGCCCAGGGTATCAACGAGCAGTACTTC. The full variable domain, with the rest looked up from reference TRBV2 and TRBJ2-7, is EPEVTQTPSHQVTQMGQEVILRCVPISNHLYFYWYRQILGQKVEFLVSFYNNEISEKSEIFDDQFSVERPDGSNFTLKIRSTKLEDSAMYFCASSAQGINEQYFGPGTRLTVT.

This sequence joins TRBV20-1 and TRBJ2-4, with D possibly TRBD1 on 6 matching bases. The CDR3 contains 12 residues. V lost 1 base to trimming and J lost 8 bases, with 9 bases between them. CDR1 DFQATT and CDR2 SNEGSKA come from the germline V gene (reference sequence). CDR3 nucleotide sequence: TGCAGTGCTAGAGGGGCAGGGGACATTCAGTACTTC. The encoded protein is CSARGAGDIQYF.

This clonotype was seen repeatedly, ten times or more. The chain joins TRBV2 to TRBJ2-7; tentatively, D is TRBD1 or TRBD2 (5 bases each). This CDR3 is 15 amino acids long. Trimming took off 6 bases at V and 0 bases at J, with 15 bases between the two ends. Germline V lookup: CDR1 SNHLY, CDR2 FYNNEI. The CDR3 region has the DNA TGTGCCAGCAGCGGGACGGCCTTCAGCTCCTACGAGCAGTACTTC. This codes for CASSGTAFSSYEQYF. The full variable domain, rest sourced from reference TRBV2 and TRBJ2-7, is EPEVTQTPSHQVTQMGQEVILRCVPISNHLYFYWYRQILGQKVEFLVSFYNNEISEKSEIFDDQFSVERPDGSNFTLKIRSTKLEDSAMYFCASSGTAFSSYEQYFGPGTRLTVT.

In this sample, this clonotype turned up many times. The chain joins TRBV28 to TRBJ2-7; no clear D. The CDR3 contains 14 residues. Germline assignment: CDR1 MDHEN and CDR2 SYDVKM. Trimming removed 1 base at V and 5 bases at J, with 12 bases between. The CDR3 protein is CASSLSPFSHEQYF. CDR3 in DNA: TGTGCCAGCAGTTTATCGCCGTTCTCACACGAGCAGTACTTC. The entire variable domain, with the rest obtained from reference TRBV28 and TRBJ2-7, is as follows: DVKVTQSSRYLVKRTGEKVFLECVQDMDHENMFWYRQDPGLGLRLIYFSYDVKMKEKGDIPEGYSVSREKKERFSLILESASTNQTSMYLCASSLSPFSHEQYFGPGTRLTVT.

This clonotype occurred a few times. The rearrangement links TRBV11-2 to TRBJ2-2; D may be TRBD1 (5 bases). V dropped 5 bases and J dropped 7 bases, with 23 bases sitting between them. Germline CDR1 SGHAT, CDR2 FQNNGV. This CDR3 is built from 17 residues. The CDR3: CASSPGPNVRGFGELFF. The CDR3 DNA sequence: TGTGCCAGCAGCCCCGGACCGAATGTAAGGGGATTCGGGGAGCTGTTTTTT.

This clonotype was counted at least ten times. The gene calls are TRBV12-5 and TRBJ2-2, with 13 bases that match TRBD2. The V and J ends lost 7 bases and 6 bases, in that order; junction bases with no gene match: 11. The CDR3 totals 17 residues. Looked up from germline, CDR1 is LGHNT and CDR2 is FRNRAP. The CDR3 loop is CASAGPGLAGRAGELFF. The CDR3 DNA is TGTGCTAGTGCCGGACCGGGACTAGCGGGGAGGGCCGGGGAGCTGTTTTTT.

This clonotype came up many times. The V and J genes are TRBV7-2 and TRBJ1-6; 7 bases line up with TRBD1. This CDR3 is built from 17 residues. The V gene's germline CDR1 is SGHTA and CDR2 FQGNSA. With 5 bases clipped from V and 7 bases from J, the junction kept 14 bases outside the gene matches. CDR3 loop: CASSPKDRAAPNSPLHF. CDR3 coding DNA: TGTGCCAGCAGCCCAAAAGACAGGGCGGCCCCAAATTCACCCCTCCACTTT.

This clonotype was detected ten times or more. Here the CDR3 DNA reads TGTGCCAGCAGTTTAGCGCCCCTTGGCGAGCAGTACTTC. Encoded protein: CASSLAPLGEQYF. The genes are TRBV28 and TRBJ2-7; D remains unclear. This CDR3 has 13 residues. With 2 bases removed from V and 6 bases from J, the gap between germline ends came to 11 bases. Germline CDR1 is MDHEN and CDR2 is SYDVKM.

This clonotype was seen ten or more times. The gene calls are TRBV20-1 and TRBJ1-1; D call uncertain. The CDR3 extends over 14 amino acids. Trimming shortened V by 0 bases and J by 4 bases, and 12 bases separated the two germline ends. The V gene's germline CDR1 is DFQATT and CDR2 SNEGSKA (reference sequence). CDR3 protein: CSARDGRSFTEAFF. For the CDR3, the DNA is TGCAGTGCTAGAGATGGTAGGAGCTTCACTGAAGCTTTCTTT.

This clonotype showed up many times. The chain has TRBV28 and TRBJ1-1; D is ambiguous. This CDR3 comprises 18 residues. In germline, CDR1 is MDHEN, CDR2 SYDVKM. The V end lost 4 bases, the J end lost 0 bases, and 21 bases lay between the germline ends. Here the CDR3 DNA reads TGTGCCAGCAGTTCGAATCGGCAGGCCTCACTCATGAACACTGAAGCTTTCTTT. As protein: CASSSNRQASLMNTEAFF. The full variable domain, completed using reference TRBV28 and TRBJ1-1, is DVKVTQSSRYLVKRTGEKVFLECVQDMDHENMFWYRQDPGLGLRLIYFSYDVKMKEKGDIPEGYSVSREKKERFSLILESASTNQTSMYLCASSSNRQASLMNTEAFFGQGTRLTVV.

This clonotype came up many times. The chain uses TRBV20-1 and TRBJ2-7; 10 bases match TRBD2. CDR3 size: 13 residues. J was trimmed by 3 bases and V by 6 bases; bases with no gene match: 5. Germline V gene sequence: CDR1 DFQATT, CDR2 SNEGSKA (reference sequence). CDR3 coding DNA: TGCAGTGCAGAACCTAGCGGGAGCTACGAGCAGTACTTC. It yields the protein CSAEPSGSYEQYF.

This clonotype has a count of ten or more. The CDR3 DNA follows: TGTGCCAGTAGTAGGGGACTAGCCAGCTCCTACGAGCAGTACTTC. Its translation is CASSRGLASSYEQYF. This chain joins TRBV19 and TRBJ2-7, with TRBD2 matching 9 bases. From germline, CDR1 is LNHDA and CDR2 SQIVND (reference sequence). The CDR3 has 15 amino acids. V lost 4 bases to trimming and J lost 0 bases; unmatched junction nucleotides: 4. Complete variable domain (other parts from reference TRBV19 and TRBJ2-7): DGGITQSPKYLFRKEGQNVTLSCEQNLNHDAMYWYRQDPGQGLRLIYYSQIVNDFQKGDIAEGYSVSREKKESFPLTVTSAQKNPTAFYLCASSRGLASSYEQYFGPGTRLTVT.

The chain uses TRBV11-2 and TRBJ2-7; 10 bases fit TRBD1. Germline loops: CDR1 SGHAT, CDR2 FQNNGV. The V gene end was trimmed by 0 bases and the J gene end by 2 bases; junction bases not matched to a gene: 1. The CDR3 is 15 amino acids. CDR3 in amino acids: CASSLEGQGPYEQYF. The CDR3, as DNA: TGTGCCAGCAGCTTAGAGGGACAGGGGCCCTACGAGCAGTACTTC.

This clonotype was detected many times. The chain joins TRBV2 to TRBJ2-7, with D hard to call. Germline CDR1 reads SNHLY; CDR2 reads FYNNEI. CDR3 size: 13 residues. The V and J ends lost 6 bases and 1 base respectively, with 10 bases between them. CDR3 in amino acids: CASSGLESYEQYF. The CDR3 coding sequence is TGTGCCAGCAGCGGGTTGGAGTCCTACGAGCAGTACTTC.

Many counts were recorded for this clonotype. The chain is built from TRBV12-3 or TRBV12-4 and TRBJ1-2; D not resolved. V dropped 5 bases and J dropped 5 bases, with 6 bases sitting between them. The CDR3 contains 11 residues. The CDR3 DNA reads TGTGCCAGCAGTAACTATTATGGCTACACCTTC. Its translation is CASSNYYGYTF.

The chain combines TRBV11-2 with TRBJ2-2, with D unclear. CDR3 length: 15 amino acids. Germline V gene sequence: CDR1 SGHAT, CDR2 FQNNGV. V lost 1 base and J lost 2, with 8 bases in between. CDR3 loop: CASSLVKKNTGELFF. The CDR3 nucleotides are TGTGCCAGCAGCTTAGTTAAGAAAAACACCGGGGAGCTGTTTTTT.

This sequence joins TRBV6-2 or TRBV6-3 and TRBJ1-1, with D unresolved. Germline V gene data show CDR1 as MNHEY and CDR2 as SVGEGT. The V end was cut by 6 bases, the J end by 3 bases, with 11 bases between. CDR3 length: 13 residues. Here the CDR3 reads CASSNEDYTEAFF. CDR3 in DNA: TGTGCCAGCAGCAACGAGGACTACACTGAAGCTTTCTTT.

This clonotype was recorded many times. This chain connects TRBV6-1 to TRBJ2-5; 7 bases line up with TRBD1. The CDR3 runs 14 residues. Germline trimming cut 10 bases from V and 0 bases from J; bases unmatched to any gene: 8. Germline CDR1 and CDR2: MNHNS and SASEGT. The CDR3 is CATSRDSYQETQYF. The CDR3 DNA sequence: TGTGCCACCTCCCGGGACAGCTACCAAGAGACCCAGTACTTC.

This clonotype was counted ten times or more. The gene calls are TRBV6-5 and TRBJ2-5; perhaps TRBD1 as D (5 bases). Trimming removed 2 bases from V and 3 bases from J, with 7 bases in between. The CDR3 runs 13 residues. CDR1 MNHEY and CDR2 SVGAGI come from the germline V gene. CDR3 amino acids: CASSYAREETQYF. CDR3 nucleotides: TGTGCCAGCAGTTACGCCAGGGAAGAGACCCAGTACTTC.

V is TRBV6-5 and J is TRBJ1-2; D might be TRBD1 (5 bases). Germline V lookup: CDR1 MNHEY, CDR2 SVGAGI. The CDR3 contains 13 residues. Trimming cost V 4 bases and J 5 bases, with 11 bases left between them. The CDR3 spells CASSFGTYYGYTF. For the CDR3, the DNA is TGTGCCAGCAGTTTCGGGACCTATTATGGCTACACCTTC.

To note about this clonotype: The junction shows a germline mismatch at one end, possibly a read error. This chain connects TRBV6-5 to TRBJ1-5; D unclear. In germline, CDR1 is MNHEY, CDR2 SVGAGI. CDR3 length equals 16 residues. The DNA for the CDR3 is TGTGCCAGCAGTTACGGGTCCGGGGTTAGCAATCAGCCTCAGCATTTT. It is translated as CASSYGSGVSNQPQHF.

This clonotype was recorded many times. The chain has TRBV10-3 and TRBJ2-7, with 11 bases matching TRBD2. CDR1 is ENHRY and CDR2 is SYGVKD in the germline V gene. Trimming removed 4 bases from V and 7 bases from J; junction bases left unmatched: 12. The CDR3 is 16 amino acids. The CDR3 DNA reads TGTGCCATCAGTGCCGGTAGCGGGAGGGCGAAGTCTGAGCAGTACTTC. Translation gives CAISAGSGRAKSEQYF.

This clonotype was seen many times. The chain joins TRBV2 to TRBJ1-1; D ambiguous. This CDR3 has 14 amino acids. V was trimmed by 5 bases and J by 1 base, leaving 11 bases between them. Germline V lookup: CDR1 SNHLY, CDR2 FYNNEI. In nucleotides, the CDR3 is TGTGCCAGCAGTCTAACGACGGCGAACACTGAAGCTTTCTTT. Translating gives CASSLTTANTEAFF.